Listed below are T cell receptor beta chains from one sample, sequenced in a study of shared clonotypes between healthy human individuals. The method was immunoSEQ multiplex PCR; TCRdb's version includes in-frame clones alone and lacks a portion of them. The repertoire holds about 2.4 million clones, roughly 93% seen once, with approximately 0.37% in the top ten. The sequenced material came from naive CD4+ T cells from PBMCs. Receptor source: a man in his late teens or twenties in good health. Some clones in this sample may be carry-over from other donors' samples. Each CDR3 is given with its conserved first and last residue. A D gene is named only where the DNA matches it firmly. Not every row has a clone size; where given, it reads once, few, many or a size class.

D | J | V | size | CDR3 | DNA
TRBD2 | TRBJ2-3 | TRBV6-4 | . | CASSDSTSGRGTQYF | TGTGCCAGCAGTGACTCCACTAGCGGGAGGGGTACGCAGTATTTT
. | TRBJ1-5 | TRBV19 | . | CASSISITLGGSNQPQHF | TGTGCCAGTAGTATAAGTATCACTTTGGGGGGTAGCAATCAGCCCCAGCATTTT
. | TRBJ2-2 | TRBV27 | . | CASSSRTRTNTGELFF | TGTGCCAGCAGTTCGAGGACACGAACGAACACCGGGGAGCTGTTTTTT
. | TRBJ2-5 | TRBV27 | . | CASSLFGRSGETQYF | TGTGCCAGCAGTTTATTCGGGCGGTCCGGGGAGACCCAGTACTTC
. | TRBJ2-2 | TRBV7-2 | . | CASSRGVVSNTGELFF | TGTGCCAGCAGCCGAGGGGTGGTATCGAACACCGGGGAGCTGTTTTTT
TRBD1 | TRBJ1-2 | TRBV6-5 | . | CASSSGTGHYGYTF | TGTGCCAGCAGTTCCGGGACAGGACACTATGGCTACACCTTC
. | TRBJ1-5 | TRBV5-4 | . | CASSAAGLGQPQHF | TGTGCCAGCAGCGCCGCGGGTTTGGGTCAGCCCCAGCATTTT
TRBD1 | TRBJ1-1 | TRBV5-1 | few | CASSLTGAMNTEAFF | TGCGCCAGCAGCTTGACAGGGGCCATGAACACTGAAGCTTTCTTT
. | TRBJ1-5 | TRBV7-9 | . | CASSVGSTGDNQPQHF | TGTGCCAGCAGCGTAGGTTCGACAGGCGACAATCAGCCCCAGCATTTT
TRBD1 | TRBJ2-7 | TRBV6-5 | . | CASSYRRTGLSYEQYF | TGTGCCAGCAGTTACCGCCGGACAGGTCTAAGCTACGAGCAGTACTTC
. | TRBJ1-4 | TRBV7-9 | . | CASSYRERVGKLFF | TGTGCCAGCAGCTACAGGGAGAGGGTCGGAAAACTGTTTTTT
. | TRBJ2-2 | TRBV6-5 | once | CASSYGQPITGELFF | TGTGCCAGCAGTTACGGACAGCCAATCACCGGGGAGCTGTTTTTT
. | TRBJ1-3 | TRBV5-6 | . | CASSLRFGNGGNTIYF | TGTGCCAGCAGCCTCAGGTTTGGCAACGGGGGAAACACCATATATTTT
. | TRBJ1-1 | TRBV7-3 | . | CASSGQPNTEAFF | TGTGCCAGCAGCGGCCAGCCGAACACTGAAGCTTTCTTT
. | TRBJ1-5 | TRBV4-1 | . | CASSQRQGSNQPQHF | TGCGCCAGCAGCCAACGGCAGGGGAGTAATCAGCCCCAGCATTTT
TRBD1 | TRBJ2-1 | TRBV5-4 | . | CASSPPPGQGYNEQFF | TGTGCCAGCAGCCCCCCGCCGGGACAGGGTTACAATGAGCAGTTCTTC
. | TRBJ1-1 | TRBV4-3 | . | CASSSRTTSRAFF | TGCGCCAGCAGCTCGCGTACAACATCACGGGCTTTCTTT
. | TRBJ2-1 | TRBV6-1 | . | CASSVQEENEQFF | TGTGCCAGCAGTGTCCAGGAGGAGAATGAGCAGTTCTTC
. | TRBJ2-2 | TRBV9 | . | CASSSPGQNTGELFF | TGTGCCAGCAGCTCCCCGGGACAGAACACCGGGGAGCTGTTTTTT
. | TRBJ1-3 | TRBV7-3 | . | CASSTGLGDTIYF | TGTGCCAGCAGCACGGGCCTTGGGGACACCATATATTTT
. | TRBJ2-7 | TRBV9 | once | CASSDSSYEQYF | TGTGCCAGCAGCGACAGCTCCTACGAGCAGTACTTC
TRBD1 | TRBJ2-7 | TRBV4-2 | . | CASSLPDRGEQYF | TGTGCCAGCAGCCTCCCAGACAGGGGCGAGCAGTACTTC
. | TRBJ2-1 | TRBV5-1 | . | CASSLAGTDNEQFF | TGCGCCAGCAGCTTGGCGGGAACCGACAATGAGCAGTTCTTC
. | TRBJ1-3 | TRBV7-2 | . | CASSLGPSSSGNTIYF | TGTGCCAGCAGCTTAGGCCCCTCGAGCTCTGGAAACACCATATATTTT
TRBD1 | TRBJ2-2 | TRBV4-2 | . | CASSHDRGVNTGELFF | TGTGCCAGCAGCCACGACAGGGGCGTGAACACCGGGGAGCTGTTTTTT